This entry lists 26 T cell receptor beta chains sequenced from one sample in a study of T cells expressing NK-cell markers. TCRdb reprocessed the 5' RACE reads, with one entry per CDR3 protein and no DNA. In total, the table holds 350,000 to 450,000 distinct CDR3 sequences. The sample taken for sequencing was blood T cells: a sorted CD56 or NKG2C T cell subset, CD4+ or CD8+ T cells, or bulk PBMC T cells (not recorded which). The receptors come from a man aged 18-69 years in good health.

The rearrangement joins TRBV12-3 or TRBV12-4 to TRBJ1-4; the D call of TRBD1 rests on TCRdb alone, since no DNA is present to check it. The CDR3 totals 16 residues. This CDR3 reads CASSAGQGTTNEKLFF.

The genes are TRBV21-1 and TRBJ2-7; TCRdb selects TRBD1, and the lack of DNA leaves this call unchecked. TRBV21-1 has pseudogene status. The CDR3 consists of 15 residues. CDR3 sequence reads: CASSLRWDISYEQYF.

This rearrangement joins TRBV6-5 to TRBJ2-2; checking the TCRdb D call of TRBD1 is not possible without DNA. The germline V gene has CDR1 MNHEY and CDR2 SVGAGI. CDR3 length equals 14 residues. The CDR3: CASSTGSDTGELFF.

The chain joins TRBV5-6 to TRBJ2-3. This CDR3 comprises 12 residues. Germline assignment: CDR1 SGHDT and CDR2 YYEEEE. Here the CDR3 reads CASSYGGRTQYF.

The V gene is TRBV24-1, the J gene TRBJ2-4; TCRdb indicates TRBD1, and absent DNA this call remains unverified. The CDR3 has 16 amino acids. Germline assignment: CDR1 KGHDR and CDR2 SFDVKD. The CDR3 region is CATSGVTGEAKNIQYF.

The rearrangement uses TRBV6-1 and TRBJ1-5; TCRdb's D call of TRBD1 is untestable without DNA. This CDR3 is built from 12 residues. Germline assignment: CDR1 MNHNS and CDR2 SASEGT. The CDR3 spells CASRGQNQPQHF.

The gene calls are TRBV20-1 and TRBJ1-6; TCRdb calls TRBD1, which cannot be checked without DNA. The CDR3 is 14 amino acids. Germline CDR1 and CDR2: DFQATT and SNEGSKA (reference sequence). The CDR3 is CSAEDRALNSPLHF.

The chain joins TRBV20-1 to TRBJ1-5; the D call of TRBD1 rests on TCRdb alone, since no DNA is present to check it. The V gene's germline CDR1 is DFQATT and CDR2 SNEGSKA (reference sequence). The CDR3 sequence is 15 residues long. CDR3 protein: CSAREMGGGNQPQHF.

The chain has TRBV7-9 and TRBJ2-2; TCRdb proposes TRBD2, but this gene call is untestable without DNA. CDR1 and CDR2 from the germline V gene are SEHNR and FQNEAQ (reference sequence). This CDR3 region has 14 residues. The CDR3 loop is CASSLGGQNGELFF.

The chain combines TRBV6-1 with TRBJ2-7; with no DNA, the TCRdb D assignment of TRBD1 cannot be verified. CDR1 is MNHNS, CDR2 SASEGT, per germline. The CDR3 consists of 14 residues. The chain's CDR3 is CASSQDRGSGEQYF.

The V gene is TRBV28, the J gene TRBJ1-4; TCRdb indicates TRBD1, and absent DNA this call remains unverified. The CDR3 loop spans 16 amino acids. Germline-derived CDR1 and CDR2 are MDHEN and SYDVKM. CDR3 protein: CASSEPGTGGNEKLFF.

J is TRBJ2-2 and V is TRBV12-3 or TRBV12-4. This CDR3 contains 14 residues. CDR3 in amino acids: CASSLGLASGELFF.

The chain couples TRBV6-4 to TRBJ2-7; TCRdb proposes TRBD1, but this gene call is untestable without DNA. The CDR3 totals 16 residues. The germline gives CDR1 MRHNA, CDR2 SNTAGT. CDR3 residues: CASSDSSGDRDYEQYF.

J is TRBJ1-2 and V is TRBV6-4; TCRdb picks TRBD1, but there is no DNA to check that call. Germline V CDR1 and CDR2: MRHNA, SNTAGT. The CDR3 totals 14 residues. The CDR3 spells CASSASHGQGGYTF.

The rearrangement uses TRBV3-1 and TRBJ1-2; checking the TCRdb D call of TRBD1 is not possible without DNA. The CDR3 covers 16 residues. Germline CDR1 reads LGHDT; CDR2 reads YNNKEL (reference sequence). CDR3 amino acids: CASSRSRATSFYGYTF.

The CDR3 protein is CASSPQTANTGELFF. This chain joins TRBV18 and TRBJ2-2. The CDR3 spans 15 residues. CDR1 and CDR2 (germline): KGHSH, LQKENI.

This chain connects TRBV7-9 to TRBJ2-3. Germline loops: CDR1 SEHNR, CDR2 FQNEAQ (reference sequence). CDR3 length equals 16 residues. CDR3 residues: CASSLVSGTSTDTQYF.

The genes are TRBV20-1 and TRBJ2-7; lacking DNA, the TRBD2 call made by TCRdb goes unchecked. The length of the CDR3 is 14 residues. Germline CDR1 is DFQATT and CDR2 is SNEGSKA (reference sequence). The CDR3 region is CSAPTSGGAREQYF.

The rearrangement uses TRBV29-1 and TRBJ2-5; the D call from TCRdb, TRBD2, cannot be confirmed without DNA. Germline CDR1 SQVTM, CDR2 ANQGSEA. This CDR3 spans 15 amino acids. The CDR3 here is CSVSTRTSGGETQYF.

This chain joins TRBV11-3 and TRBJ2-3; TCRdb's D gene call, TRBD1, goes unchecked for lack of DNA. The CDR3 runs 16 residues. Per germline, CDR1 SGHNT and CDR2 YENEEA. The CDR3 region is CASSFGGSPSTDTQYF.

J is TRBJ2-2 and V is TRBV11-3; TCRdb proposes TRBD1, but this gene call is untestable without DNA. Germline CDR1 and CDR2: SGHNT and YENEEA. The CDR3 has 14 amino acids. CDR3 in amino acids: CASSFQGQVGELFF. The variable domain in full, completed from reference TRBV11-3 and TRBJ2-2, reads EAGVVQSPRYKIIEKKQPVAFWCNPISGHNTLYWYLQNLGQGPELLIRYENEEAVDDSQLPKDRFSAERLKGVDSTLKIQPAELGDSAVYLCASSFQGQVGELFFGEGSRLTVL.

This chain joins TRBV5-1 and TRBJ2-7; TCRdb gives TRBD2 as the D gene, but with no DNA this cannot be confirmed. This CDR3 has 17 amino acids. Germline CDR1 SGHRS, CDR2 YFSETQ. This chain's CDR3 is CASSLAPTSGLGGEQYF.

The chain carries TRBV11-1 and TRBJ1-1. From germline, CDR1 is SGHAT and CDR2 FQDESV (reference sequence). The CDR3 spans 20 residues. CDR3 region: CASSPTPQGLLQSGNTEAFF.

V and J are TRBV9 and TRBJ2-1; TCRdb's D gene call, TRBD1, goes unchecked for lack of DNA. There are 15 residues in the CDR3. Germline V gives CDR1 SGDLS, CDR2 YYNGEE. CDR3 sequence: CASSLGQGRYNEQFF.

J is TRBJ1-1 and V is TRBV7-2; TCRdb lists TRBD1, though no DNA is available to test this call. This CDR3 spans 18 amino acids. Germline assignment: CDR1 SGHTA and CDR2 FQGNSA. The CDR3 is CASSLAGRQGAGNTEAFF.

V usage is TRBV5-6 and J usage is TRBJ1-2; TCRdb designates TRBD1, a call that cannot be tested without DNA. The CDR3 is 13 residues long. Per germline, CDR1 SGHDT and CDR2 YYEEEE. The CDR3 spells CASRIGGGAGYTF. The whole variable domain, remainder taken from reference TRBV5-6 and TRBJ1-2, is DAGVTQSPTHLIKTRGQQVTLRCSPKSGHDTVSWYQQALGQGPQFIFQYYEEEERQRGNFPDRFSGHQFPNYSSELNVNALLLGDSALYLCASRIGGGAGYTFGSGTRLTVV.